Below, one T cell receptor (beta chain) is given with its context. Its antigen is undetermined. This record comes from a study of tumor-infiltrating lymphocytes in localized non-small cell lung cancer. Turning to the study itself: Patients included smokers and never-smokers with various histologies, some sampled after neoadjuvant chemotherapy. Study conclusions and caveats: TCRbeta sequencing showed higher T cell infiltration in tumors than uninvolved lung. Each assay used a separate piece of the same tissue. Tumor T-cell fraction from TCR sequencing was not associated with recurrence-free survival (p = 0.61).

TCRdb keeps only in-frame clones here, not all; method: immunoSEQ multiplex PCR. Of approximately 13,000 clones listed, about 70% are singletons. The CDR3 contains 12 residues. V lost 10 bases and J lost 7, with 16 bases in between. Germline lookup yields CDR1 SNHLY and CDR2 FYNNEI. Source material: lung tumor tissue. This clonotype originated in a human donor with non-small cell lung cancer. The rearrangement links TRBV2 to TRBJ1-2; tentative D call: TRBD1 (6 bases). CDR3 in DNA: TGTGCCACCACGGGGGCCTCGATTGGCTACACCTTC. Residues: CATTGASIGYTF. Full variable domain (missing parts from reference TRBV2 and TRBJ1-2): EPEVTQTPSHQVTQMGQEVILRCVPISNHLYFYWYRQILGQKVEFLVSFYNNEISEKSEIFDDQFSVERPDGSNFTLKIRSTKLEDSAMYFCATTGASIGYTFGSGTRLTVV.